This TCR beta chain was identified during a study of post-analysis software for immune sequencing data. The study's findings and limits: In patients, about five TRBV segments were more frequent than in controls, with TRBV5-6, TRBV5-1 and TRBV20-1 among them.

For this clonotype: No antigen is known for it.

TCR beta libraries were prepared from cDNA with unique molecular identifiers. TCRdb independently ran MiXCR on the PCR reads; one entry per CDR3 protein. The sample yields 650,000 to 850,000 distinct CDR3 sequences, roughly half seen once. This CDR3 comprises 13 residues. Trimming shortened V by 5 bases and J by 5 bases, and 15 bases separated the two germline ends. The germline CDR1 and CDR2 sequences are SQVTM and ANQGSEA. This chain connects TRBV29-1 to TRBJ2-5; D might be TRBD1 (6 bases). Input material: blood. This TCR was recovered from a girl aged 5-17 years with multiple sclerosis. The CDR3 reads CSVSGVFGETQYF. CDR3 nucleotide sequence: TGCAGCGTTTCAGGGGTGTTTGGGGAGACCCAGTACTTC.